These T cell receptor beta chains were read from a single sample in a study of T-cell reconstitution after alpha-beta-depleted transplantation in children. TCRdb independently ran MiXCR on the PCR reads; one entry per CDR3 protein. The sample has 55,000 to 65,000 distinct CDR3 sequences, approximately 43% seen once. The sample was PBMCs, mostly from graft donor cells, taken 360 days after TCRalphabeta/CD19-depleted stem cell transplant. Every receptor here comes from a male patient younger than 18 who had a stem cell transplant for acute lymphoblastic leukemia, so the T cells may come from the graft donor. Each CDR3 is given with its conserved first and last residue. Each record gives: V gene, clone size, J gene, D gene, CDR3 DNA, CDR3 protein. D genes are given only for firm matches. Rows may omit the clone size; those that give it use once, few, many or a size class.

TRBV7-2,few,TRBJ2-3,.,TGTGCCAGCACCAGGGACTTCAGCACAGATACGCAGTATTTT,CASTRDFSTDTQYF
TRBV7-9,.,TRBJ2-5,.,TGTGCCAGCAGCTTAGACACAGGGCAAGAGACCCAGTACTTC,CASSLDTGQETQYF
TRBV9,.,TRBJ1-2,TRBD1,TGTGCCAGCAGCGTAGGCGACAGGGAAGTGTATGGCTACACCTTC,CASSVGDREVYGYTF
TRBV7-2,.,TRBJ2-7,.,TGTGCCAGCAGCCTTTTGAGGGGGCAGTACTTC,CASSLLRGQYF
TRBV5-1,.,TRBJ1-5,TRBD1,TGCGCCAGCAGCCTGACAGGGCTGAGCAATCAGCCCCAGCATTTT,CASSLTGLSNQPQHF
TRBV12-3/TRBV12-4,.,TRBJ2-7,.,TGTGCCAGCAGTTTAGGAGGTAGGCAGGGCCAATACGAGCAGTACTTC,CASSLGGRQGQYEQYF
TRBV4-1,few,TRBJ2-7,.,TGCGCCAGCAGCTCCTCGGTGGACCTCGCCTACGAGCAGTACTTC,CASSSSVDLAYEQYF
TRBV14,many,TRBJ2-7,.,TGTGCCAGCAGCCATCTTCGAAGCGAGCAGTACTTC,CASSHLRSEQYF
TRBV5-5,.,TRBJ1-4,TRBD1,TGTGCCAGCAGCTTGGAGGGACAGCCTAATGAAAAACTGTTTTTT,CASSLEGQPNEKLFF
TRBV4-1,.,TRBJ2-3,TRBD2,TGCGCCAGCAGCCAACCCCTGGGAGGGCCCTTAGATACGCAGTATTTT,CASSQPLGGPLDTQYF
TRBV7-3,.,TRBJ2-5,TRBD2,TGTGCCAGCAGCCAAAGGTCCAGCGGGGAAGAGACCCAGTACTTC,CASSQRSSGEETQYF
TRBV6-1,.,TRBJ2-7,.,TGTGCCAGCAGTGAAGATGGAGTCAGCCTGGGATACGAGCAGTACTTC,CASSEDGVSLGYEQYF
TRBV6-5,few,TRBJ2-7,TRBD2,TGTGCCAGCAGTTCCCTCACTAGCGGGCCTCGATTCTCCTACGAGCAGTACTTC,CASSSLTSGPRFSYEQYF
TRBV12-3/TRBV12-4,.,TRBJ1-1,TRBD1,TGTGCCAGCAGTCCTCAGACAGGGCGGGGGGCTTTCTTT,CASSPQTGRGAFF
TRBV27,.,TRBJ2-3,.,TGTGCCAGCGGTAGTAAGTGGGGAGATACGCAGTATTTT,CASGSKWGDTQYF
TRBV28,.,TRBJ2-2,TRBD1,TGTGCCAGCAGTCTGACAGGGCTTGTGAAGAAGGAGCTGTTTTTT,CASSLTGLVKKELFF
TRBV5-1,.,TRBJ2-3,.,TGCGCCAGCAGCTTGGGCGGGGCGGCAGATACGCAGTATTTT,CASSLGGAADTQYF
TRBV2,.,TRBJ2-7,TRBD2,TGTGCCAGCAGTGAACAGACTAGCGCGGCCTACGAGCAGTACTTC,CASSEQTSAAYEQYF
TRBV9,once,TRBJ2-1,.,TGTGCCAGCAGCGAGGTAGCGGTGGTATACAATGAGCAGTTCTTC,CASSEVAVVYNEQFF
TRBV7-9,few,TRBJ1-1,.,TGTGCCAGCAGCTTAGCGAGTCCCCCTGAAGCTTTCTTT,CASSLASPPEAFF
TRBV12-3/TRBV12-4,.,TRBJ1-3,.,TGTGCCAGCAGCGGACGGACTACTGGAAACACCATATATTTT,CASSGRTTGNTIYF
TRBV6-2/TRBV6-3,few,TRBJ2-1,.,TGTGCCAGCAGTTACAACTTCTTGAATTACAATGAGCAGTTCTTC,CASSYNFLNYNEQFF
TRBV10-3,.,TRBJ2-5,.,TGTGCCATCAGTGAGTCGTTCGTTAAAGGGGGACAAGAGACCCAGTACTTC,CAISESFVKGGQETQYF
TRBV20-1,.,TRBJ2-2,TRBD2,TGCAGTGCTCGGACTAGCGGGAGGGCCGGGGAGCTGTTTTTT,CSARTSGRAGELFF
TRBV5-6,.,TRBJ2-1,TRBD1,TGTGCCAGCAGCTTGCTGGGACAGGTCTACAATGAGCAGTTCTTC,CASSLLGQVYNEQFF
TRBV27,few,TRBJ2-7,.,TGTGCCAGTGGTACGGGAGAAACGTACGAGCAGTACTTC,CASGTGETYEQYF
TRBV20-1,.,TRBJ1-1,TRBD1,TGCAGTGCCCCGACAGGGTTTAACACTGAAGCTTTCTTT,CSAPTGFNTEAFF
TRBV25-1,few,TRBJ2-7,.,TGTGCCAGCAGTGAATATCGGGGCGAGCAGTACTTC,CASSEYRGEQYF